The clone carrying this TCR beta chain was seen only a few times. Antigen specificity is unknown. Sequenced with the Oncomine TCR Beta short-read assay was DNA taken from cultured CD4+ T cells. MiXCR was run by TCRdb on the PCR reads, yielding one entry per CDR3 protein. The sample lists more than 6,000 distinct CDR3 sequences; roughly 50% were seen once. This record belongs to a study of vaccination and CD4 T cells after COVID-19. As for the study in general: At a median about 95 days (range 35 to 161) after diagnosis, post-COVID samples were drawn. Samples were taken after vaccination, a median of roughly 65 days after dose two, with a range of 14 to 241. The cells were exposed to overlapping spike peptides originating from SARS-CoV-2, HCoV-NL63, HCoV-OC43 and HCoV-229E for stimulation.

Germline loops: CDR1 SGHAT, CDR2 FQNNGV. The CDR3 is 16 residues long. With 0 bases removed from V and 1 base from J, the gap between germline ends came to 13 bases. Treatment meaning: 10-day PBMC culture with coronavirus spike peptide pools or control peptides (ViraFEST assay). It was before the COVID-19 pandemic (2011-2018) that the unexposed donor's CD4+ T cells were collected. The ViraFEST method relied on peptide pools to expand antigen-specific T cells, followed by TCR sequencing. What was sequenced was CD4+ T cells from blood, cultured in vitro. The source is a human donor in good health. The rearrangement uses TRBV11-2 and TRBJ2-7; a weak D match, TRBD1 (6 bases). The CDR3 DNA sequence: TGTGCCAGCAGCTTAGATCCACAGGGAGTTTCCTACGAGCAGTACTTC. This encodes CASSLDPQGVSYEQYF.